This T cell receptor beta chain came from a study of PD-L1 blockade in urothelial cancer (TCRdb year 2017). Describing the broader study: Every patient began therapy at some point between 2014 and 2015 and was given atezolizumab 1,200 mg intravenously every 3 weeks. The study, an exploratory multi-omic analysis, examined somatic, immune and clinical correlates of response to PD-L1 blockade with atezolizumab in urothelial cancer. Durable clinical benefit meant progression-free survival longer than 6 months, and TCR features were also tested against progression-free and overall survival. Pretreatment tumor samples and matched peripheral blood, collected serially before and after atezolizumab treatment, underwent TCR sequencing. Blood samples were analyzed at two time points: 3 weeks after treatment start (second dose) and 6 weeks after treatment start. About 85% of the roughly 29 patients were males with bladder-origin urothelial cancer, and about 60% of the roughly 30 reported a prior smoking history. An ECOG performance status of 0 or 1 was recorded for the patients, and 0 to 3 prior chemotherapy regimens had been received by the patients. Several patients achieved durable clinical benefit and approximately 20 did not. Blood samples gave a median of approximately 150,000 T cells and 80,000 to 95,000 unique TCRs, with a median clonality of roughly 0.081. Under 30 patients had pretreatment blood TCR-seq, about 25 had at least one posttreatment blood collection, and about 25 had tumor TCR-seq. In the same patients, whole exome sequencing and RNA sequencing of pretreatment tumors were performed in addition to TCR sequencing.

The CDR3 numbers 13 residues from cysteine through phenylalanine. The entry retains the CDR3 DNA only, 39 bases that are in frame from base 1. Trimming takes 6 bases from V and 5 bases from J, and the germline ends sit 13 bases apart. The germline V gene supplies CDR1 MNHEY and CDR2 SVGAGI. About this clone: What this receptor recognizes is not known. No much larger clonotype is one base removed from it; base qualities were not supplied.

Each PCR received spiked-in synthetic TCR analog templates so that absolute template abundance could be estimated from read counts. TCRbeta CDR3 regions were amplified from genomic DNA with bias-controlled V and J gene primers using the immunoSEQ assay. Rearranged TCRbeta segments were sequenced at approximately 20X coverage. From the authors' description of their analysis: Sequencing errors were corrected by clustering and CDR3s were annotated against IMGT to assign V, D and J genes. Downstream analyses used only productive TCRbeta rearrangements and left out out-of-frame or stop-codon sequences. Clonality was calculated as one minus the Shannon entropy normalized by the log of the number of unique productive sequences. Fisher's exact test with Benjamini-Hochberg correction, at a threshold of adjusted p below 0.01, was used to find clones that differed between time points or between blood and tumor. TCRdb took over this immuneACCESS table, retaining in-frame rearrangements with V and J assigned. Such tables are incomplete; in checked studies, under half of the missing clones stem from an unresolved V gene, and the remainder is unexplained. That table furnishes V, J and clone size, whereas the DNA furnished D and trimming. Counted in this sample were about 110,000 clones; under 85% of them appeared once. The ten biggest clones cover 2% to 3% of the sample.

Study-level results and caveats: A pretreatment peripheral blood TCR clonality below the median was linked to improved progression-free and overall survival. At 3 weeks after the start of treatment, tumor-associated TCR clones in peripheral blood had expanded more in patients with durable benefit (n of about 21, p = 0.022). Because the sample size was small (n ≈ 30) and many of the analyses were exploratory, the results are meant to be hypothesis-generating.

A total of 29 patients with locally advanced or metastatic urothelial carcinoma, treated at Memorial Sloan Kettering on a trial protocol, made up the cohort. Peripheral blood mononuclear cells were collected pretreatment and during treatment, with between 1 and 8 total time points obtained per patient. The Qiagen DNeasy Blood extraction kit was used to purify genomic DNA from total PBMCs and tumor samples. PBMCs were collected pretreatment and during treatment and were isolated and stored as previously described. This receptor chain uses TRBV6-5 and TRBJ1-2, with a tentative D gene TRBD1 over 5 matching bases. Specimen: PBMCs, collected around atezolizumab (anti-PD-L1) treatment. The sequence was collected from a man aged 50-60 years with urothelial cancer. The encoded CDR3 is CASRENRIYGYTF. DNA sequence: TGTGCCAGCAGGGAGAACAGGATTTATGGCTACACCTTC.